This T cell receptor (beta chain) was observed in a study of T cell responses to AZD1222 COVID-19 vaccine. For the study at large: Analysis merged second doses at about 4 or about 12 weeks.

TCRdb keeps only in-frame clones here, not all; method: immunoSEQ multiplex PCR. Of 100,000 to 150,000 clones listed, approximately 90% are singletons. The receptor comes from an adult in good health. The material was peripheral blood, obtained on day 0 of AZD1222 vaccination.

CDR3 loop: CASSVVGGESPEAFF. The DNA of the CDR3 is TGTGCCAGCAGCGTAGTTGGGGGCGAAAGCCCTGAAGCTTTCTTT. The V gene is TRBV9, the J gene TRBJ1-1; TRBD1 might be the D (6 bases). This CDR3 contains 15 residues. Per the germline V gene, CDR1 is SGDLS and CDR2 is YYNGEE. Trimming removed 0 bases from V and 6 bases from J, with 15 bases in between.